The rows below give T cell receptor beta chains drawn from one sample of a study of T-cell reconstitution after alpha-beta-depleted transplantation in children. MiXCR was run by TCRdb on the PCR reads, yielding one entry per CDR3 protein. The sample lists under 70,000 distinct CDR3 sequences, about 11% occurring once. The sample was PBMCs, taken before TCRalphabeta/CD19-depleted stem cell transplant. Receptors were obtained from a boy between 10 and 17 years old with acute myeloid leukemia, due to receive a stem cell transplant. Both conserved end residues are trimmed from each CDR3. D genes are given only for firm matches.

CDR3	D	V	length	J
ATSKGAYNTEAF	-	TRBV24-1	12	TRBJ1-1
ASSVVPEPFYEQY	-	TRBV9	13	TRBJ2-7
ASSLGDSFNSPLH	TRBD1	TRBV12-3/TRBV12-4	13	TRBJ1-6
SAGGIYEQY	-	TRBV20-1	9	TRBJ2-7
ASSASGSQETQY	TRBD2	TRBV25-1	12	TRBJ2-5
ASSTLLAGQNSPLH	-	TRBV12-3/TRBV12-4	14	TRBJ1-6
ASSQGTEAF	-	TRBV6-5	9	TRBJ1-1
ASSFTQGARWTEAF	TRBD1	TRBV5-6	14	TRBJ1-1
SARVTQGGYGYT	TRBD1	TRBV20-1	12	TRBJ1-2
ASSQEPGTGYNEQF	TRBD1	TRBV4-2	14	TRBJ2-1
ASSLRDSYNEQF	TRBD1	TRBV12-3/TRBV12-4	12	TRBJ2-1